The entry that follows covers one T cell receptor beta chain sequence. What it binds is not known. The CDR3 is made up of 14 amino acids. V dropped 1 base and J dropped 5 bases, with 11 bases sitting between them. Looked up from germline, CDR1 is SGHNT and CDR2 is YENEEA. The data were taken from a study of metastatic and nonmetastatic thyroid tumors. No patient received treatment before thyroid surgery. Original processing methods: The distant-metastasis classifier for papillary thyroid cancer was built from CDR3 differences across clinicopathological groups. TCRdb reprocessed the PCR reads via MiXCR. In this record, the V and J calls reflect TCRdb's handling and not the investigators' own analysis. The table includes 15,000 to 20,000 clones, roughly 20% detected once. Notes on the study in general: The reported finding was significantly higher TCR beta diversity in malignant thyroid tumors relative to benign nodules, in blood and tumor.

The sequenced material came from adjacent normal tissue. J is TRBJ2-5 and V is TRBV11-3; D might be TRBD1 (6 bases). This sequence originates from a female donor with papillary thyroid cancer or a benign thyroid nodule (not recorded which). Some clones in this sample may be carry-over from other donors' samples. CDR3 in DNA: TGTGCCAGCAGCTTAGGTCACAGGGTGGAGACCCAGTACTTC. It yields the protein CASSLGHRVETQYF. Full variable domain (remainder filled in from reference TRBV11-3 and TRBJ2-5): EAGVVQSPRYKIIEKKQPVAFWCNPISGHNTLYWYLQNLGQGPELLIRYENEEAVDDSQLPKDRFSAERLKGVDSTLKIQPAELGDSAVYLCASSLGHRVETQYFGPGTRLLVL.